This T cell receptor (beta chain) was captured by sequencing in a study of PD-L1 blockade in urothelial cancer. The CDR3 runs 15 residues. V lost 1 base and J lost 3; bases outside the gene matches: 0. Germline assignment: CDR1 LGHNA and CDR2 YNFKEQ. Assay used: immunoSEQ multiplex PCR; TCRdb lists only in-frame clones, some missing. The repertoire consists of about 84,000 clones, with around 76% occurring once and the leading ten covering more than 8%. Sequenced here: PBMCs, sampled around atezolizumab (anti-PD-L1) treatment. The chain has TRBV4-2 and TRBJ2-2, with TRBD1 matching 9 bases. This clonotype originated in a man in his 70s with urothelial cancer. The DNA for the CDR3 is TGTGCCAGCAGCCAAGGACAGGGGGACACCGGGGAGCTGTTTTTT. It codes for CASSQGQGDTGELFF.